The T cell receptor (beta chain) described here comes from a study of blood T cells in healthy people across ages. Study-wide results and limits: It was not known whether donors were CMV positive (a possible confounder of expanded clonotype changes). The unsorted PBMCs prevented any conclusive comparison of naive versus antigen-experienced cells. More naive CD4+ cells and higher diversity marked long-lived donors relative to aged donors.

With regard to this clonotype: The antigen remains unidentified.

Alongside a J-beta primer mix, a sample-barcoded 5' primer served in a second PCR lasting 7 to 11 cycles. MiXCR, run by TCRdb on the 5' RACE reads, gives a single entry per CDR3 protein. Of approximately 600,000 distinct CDR3 sequences listed, approximately 50% are singletons. The sequencing sample was made of blood. The clonotype comes from a man aged 55 to 69 in good health.

The CDR3, as DNA: TGTGCCAGCAGCCCCGGCGGGCGGACGAACACTGAAGCTTTCTTT. Protein: CASSPGGRTNTEAFF. The chain uses TRBV5-5 and TRBJ1-1; D call uncertain. The CDR3 contains 15 residues. Trimming stripped 4 bases from V and 1 base from J, with 14 bases between. Germline V gene lookup returns CDR1 SGHKS and CDR2 YYEKEE (reference sequence).